These 30 T cell receptor beta chains were all obtained from the same sample, sequenced in a study of blood T cell repertoires in COVID-19 (dated by TCRdb to the early 2020s). The library was made by the immunoSEQ multiplex PCR assay. This immuneACCESS table, as held by TCRdb, lists in-frame sequences with V and J called but not all clones. Of the missing ones, under half trace to an unresolved V gene in checked studies; the others have no known cause. In this sample the table shows roughly 160,000 clones, approximately 83% of which occur a single time. The ten largest clones add up to roughly 1.9% of the sample. Sample: peripheral blood. All receptors come from a woman aged 80 or over with acute or convalescent COVID-19.

V and J are TRBV6-5 and TRBJ2-7; D is possibly TRBD2 (5 bases). The CDR3 is 14 amino acids. CDR1 and CDR2 (germline): MNHEY, SVGAGI. V was cut by 5 bases and J by 2 bases, with 13 bases left in between. CDR3 coding DNA: TGTGCCAGCAGTACCGAACGGGGAACCTACGAGCAGTACTTC. Its translation: CASSTERGTYEQYF.

V usage is TRBV6-5 and J usage is TRBJ2-5, with 14 bases fitting TRBD2. This CDR3 has 16 amino acids. Germline values: CDR1 MNHEY, CDR2 SVGAGI. V shed 4 bases, J shed 2 bases, and the junction held 3 bases outside the gene matches. The CDR3 spells CASSSRLAGGQETQYF. The CDR3 coding sequence is TGTGCCAGCAGTTCCAGACTAGCGGGGGGGCAAGAGACCCAGTACTTC.

The CDR3 loop is CAAGDRGSDTDTQYF. The CDR3 coding sequence is TGTGCCGCTGGAGACAGGGGATCTGACACAGATACGCAGTATTTT. The rearrangement links TRBV7-9 to TRBJ2-3; 8 bases line up with TRBD1. Germline CDR1 reads SEHNR; CDR2 reads FQNEAQ (reference sequence). The CDR3 runs 15 residues. V lost 11 bases, J lost 2 bases, and 12 bases stayed unmatched.

The chain links TRBV15 to TRBJ1-4; possibly TRBD1 for D (6 bases). Trimming removed 1 base from V and 6 bases from J, with 15 bases in between. Germline loops: CDR1 LNHNV, CDR2 YYDKDF (reference sequence). There are 16 residues in the CDR3. The CDR3 here is CATSRGPGGRDEKLFF. The CDR3 DNA sequence: TGTGCCACCAGCAGAGGTCCCGGGGGGCGCGATGAAAAACTGTTTTTT. Looking up the rest from reference TRBV15 and TRBJ1-4 gives the full variable domain: DAMVIQNPRYQVTQFGKPVTLSCSQTLNHNVMYWYQQKSSQAPKLLFHYYDKDFNNEADTPDNFQSRRPNTSFCFLDIRSPGLGDTAMYLCATSRGPGGRDEKLFFGSGTQLSVL.

This sequence joins TRBV19 and TRBJ2-6, with a possible D match to TRBD2 (6 bases). Germline assignment: CDR1 LNHDA and CDR2 SQIVND (reference sequence). The CDR3 consists of 17 residues. The germline V and J ends were trimmed by 5 bases and 0 bases, with 14 bases remaining between them. The CDR3 reads CASSPGRGSSGANVLTF. The CDR3 DNA reads as TGTGCCAGTAGTCCGGGACGGGGGAGCTCTGGGGCCAACGTCCTGACTTTC.

The rearrangement uses TRBV20-1 and TRBJ1-4; 9 nucleotides align to TRBD1. V lost 3 bases and J lost 6; bases outside the gene matches: 8. Germline values: CDR1 DFQATT, CDR2 SNEGSKA (reference sequence). CDR3 length: 15 residues. CDR3 DNA: TGCAGTGCTAGTAATTGGGGACAGGGAGATGAAAAACTGTTTTTT. The encoded protein is CSASNWGQGDEKLFF.

The chain has TRBV24-1 and TRBJ2-7; TRBD2 agrees at 7 bases. Germline V gene lookup returns CDR1 KGHDR and CDR2 SFDVKD. This CDR3 contains 15 residues. The CDR3 DNA follows: TGTTCCCCCCAGGGAGGGCAGCCGATCGACAACGAGCAGTACTTC. It encodes CSPQGGQPIDNEQYF.

This clone was recorded a few times. The chain carries TRBV5-1 and TRBJ2-7; perhaps TRBD1 as D (6 bases). This CDR3 comprises 14 residues. Per the germline V gene, CDR1 is SGHRS and CDR2 is YFSETQ. V lost 5 bases, J lost 5 bases, and 17 bases lay in between. The CDR3 DNA reads TGCGCCAGCAGACCCCAGGGGAGTAACGACGAGCAGTACTTC. Translating it yields CASRPQGSNDEQYF.

This sequence joins TRBV19 and TRBJ2-7, with 7 bases fitting TRBD1. With V trimmed by 5 bases and J by 3 bases, 4 bases remained unmatched. The CDR3 has 13 amino acids. CDR1 and CDR2 from the germline V gene are LNHDA and SQIVND (reference sequence). CDR3 sequence: CASSDRQGYEQYF. The CDR3 DNA sequence: TGTGCCAGTAGTGACCGACAGGGCTACGAGCAGTACTTC. The variable domain in full, completed from reference TRBV19 and TRBJ2-7, reads DGGITQSPKYLFRKEGQNVTLSCEQNLNHDAMYWYRQDPGQGLRLIYYSQIVNDFQKGDIAEGYSVSREKKESFPLTVTSAQKNPTAFYLCASSDRQGYEQYFGPGTRLTVT.

This chain joins TRBV24-1 and TRBJ2-3; D might be TRBD2 (5 bases). Germline V gene sequence: CDR1 KGHDR, CDR2 SFDVKD. The CDR3 spans 15 residues. V was clipped by 1 base and J by 1 base, with 8 bases between them. CDR3 region: CATSDFLGGTDTQYF. CDR3 coding DNA: TGTGCCACCAGTGATTTCCTCGGGGGCACAGATACGCAGTATTTT.

CDR3 nucleotide sequence: TGTGCCAGCAGCTTCGGGGGGCGACAGGAGACCCAGTACTTC. Amino acid sequence: CASSFGGRQETQYF. This rearrangement joins TRBV11-2 to TRBJ2-5, with D tentatively TRBD2 (7 bases). V was cut by 3 bases and J by 5 bases, with 13 bases left in between. CDR1 is SGHAT and CDR2 is FQNNGV in the germline V gene. The CDR3 runs 14 residues.

The chain uses TRBV9 and TRBJ2-3, with TRBD2 as a possible D gene (6 bases). CDR1 is SGDLS and CDR2 is YYNGEE in the germline V gene. Trimming shortened V by 0 bases and J by 4 bases, and 9 bases separated the two germline ends. The CDR3 covers 14 residues. The CDR3 spells CASSVGLAPDTQYF. For the CDR3, the DNA is TGTGCCAGCAGCGTAGGGCTAGCGCCAGATACGCAGTATTTT.

The chain has TRBV30 and TRBJ1-6; D is undetermined. CDR3 length: 14 residues. Germline CDR1 reads GTSNPN; CDR2 reads SVGIG (reference sequence). V was trimmed by 1 base and J by 7 bases, leaving 11 bases between them. CDR3 nucleotide sequence: TGTGCCTGGAGTGAACAGCCTCGGAATTCACCCCTCCACTTT. This sequence encodes CAWSEQPRNSPLHF.

This rearrangement joins TRBV4-3 to TRBJ2-3; 9 nucleotides align to TRBD2. Germline V gene data show CDR1 as LGHNA and CDR2 as YSLEER. This CDR3 contains 17 residues. V gave up 1 base and J gave up 6 bases; unmatched junction bases: 11. CDR3 coding DNA: TGCGCCAGCAGCCAAGCCCCGACTAGCGGCTTACCCGATACGCAGTATTTT. It translates to CASSQAPTSGLPDTQYF.

J is TRBJ1-5 and V is TRBV5-6, with a possible D match to TRBD1 (6 bases). CDR3 length: 15 residues. Trimming pared 4 bases from V and 6 bases from J, leaving 17 bases between. Germline lookup yields CDR1 SGHDT and CDR2 YYEEEE. The CDR3 loop reads CASSLAGGSGQPQHF. The CDR3 DNA is TGTGCCAGCAGCCTTGCGGGGGGCTCCGGTCAGCCCCAGCATTTT.

The V and J genes are TRBV5-1 and TRBJ1-4, with 9 bases fitting TRBD1. The CDR3 covers 16 residues. After removal of 4 bases from V and 7 bases from J, the junction contained 11 bases not matched to a gene. Germline V CDR1 and CDR2: SGHRS, YFSETQ. The CDR3 region is CASSREGTGIGEKLFF. The DNA for the CDR3 is TGCGCCAGCAGCCGCGAAGGGACAGGGATAGGTGAAAAACTGTTTTTT.

In this sample, this clone turned up once. The chain has TRBV7-2 and TRBJ2-5; D is perhaps TRBD1 (6 bases). The length of the CDR3 is 14 residues. The V end lost 5 bases, the J end lost 2 bases, and 12 bases lay between the germline ends. Germline CDR1 SGHTA, CDR2 FQGNSA. CDR3 nucleotides: TGTGCCAGCAGCCAGGGACACTCACAAGAGACCCAGTACTTC. This sequence encodes CASSQGHSQETQYF.

CDR3 sequence: CASSQSFTGGDSNQPQHF. In nucleotides, the CDR3 is TGCGCCAGCAGCCAAAGTTTTACAGGGGGGGATAGCAATCAGCCCCAGCATTTT. The chain carries TRBV4-3 and TRBJ1-5, with 8 positions matching TRBD1. The V gene's germline CDR1 is LGHNA and CDR2 YSLEER. After removal of 2 bases from V and 0 bases from J, the junction contained 9 bases not matched to a gene. The CDR3 loop spans 18 amino acids.

The DNA for the CDR3 is TGTGCCAGCAGCCGTTCGGTAGCGGGCCACTACGAGCAGTACTTC. Encoded protein: CASSRSVAGHYEQYF. The rearrangement joins TRBV7-8 to TRBJ2-7; 7 bases align to TRBD2. Looked up from germline, CDR1 is SGHVS and CDR2 is FQNEAQ. With V trimmed by 5 bases and J by 3 bases, 10 bases remained unmatched. The CDR3 length is 15 residues.

V is TRBV7-7 and J is TRBJ2-1, with 11 bases aligning to TRBD2. Germline CDR1 is SSHAT and CDR2 is FNYEAQ (reference sequence). V was clipped by 4 bases and J by 4 bases; unmatched bases: 6. There are 16 residues in the CDR3. The CDR3 is CASSSKRTSGYNEQFF. The CDR3 region has the DNA TGTGCCAGCAGCTCTAAACGGACTAGCGGGTACAATGAGCAGTTCTTC.

This chain joins TRBV12-3 or TRBV12-4 and TRBJ2-1; perhaps TRBD1 as D (5 bases). The CDR3 spans 13 residues. V lost 6 bases and J 5 bases, leaving 11 bases between the germline ends. The CDR3 here is CASRPDSNNEQFF. The CDR3 DNA follows: TGTGCCAGCAGACCCGACAGCAACAATGAGCAGTTCTTC.

This sequence joins TRBV19 and TRBJ1-1, with D maybe TRBD1 (6 bases). The germline V gene encodes CDR1 LNHDA and CDR2 SQIVND (reference sequence). Trimming took 5 bases from V and 0 from J, leaving 10 bases between them. The CDR3 runs to 14 residues. The CDR3 protein is CASSVQGMNTEAFF. CDR3 DNA: TGTGCCAGTAGTGTTCAGGGGATGAACACTGAAGCTTTCTTT. The complete variable domain, with remaining parts taken from reference TRBV19 and TRBJ1-1, reads DGGITQSPKYLFRKEGQNVTLSCEQNLNHDAMYWYRQDPGQGLRLIYYSQIVNDFQKGDIAEGYSVSREKKESFPLTVTSAQKNPTAFYLCASSVQGMNTEAFFGQGTRLTVV.

V and J are TRBV5-1 and TRBJ2-6; 8 positions match TRBD1. Per the germline V gene, CDR1 is SGHRS and CDR2 is YFSETQ. This CDR3 has 15 residues. The junction had 2 bases not matched to a gene; V was cut back by 4 bases and J by 2 bases. CDR3 nucleotides: TGCGCCAGCAGCCAACAGGGGGCTGGGGCCAACGTCCTGACTTTC. It is translated as CASSQQGAGANVLTF.

The rearrangement uses TRBV19 and TRBJ1-6; a possible D gene is TRBD1 (6 bases). Trimming took off 6 bases at V and 9 bases at J, with 15 bases between the two ends. Germline lookup yields CDR1 LNHDA and CDR2 SQIVND (reference sequence). The CDR3 runs to 14 residues. As DNA, the CDR3 is TGTGCCAGTAGCTCACAGGGTAATGGTTCACCCCTCCACTTT. Translation gives CASSSQGNGSPLHF.

The chain couples TRBV21-1 to TRBJ2-7; the table's D call, TRBD2, has no DNA check behind it. TRBV21-1 is noted as a pseudogene. This CDR3 has 18 residues. CDR3 loop: CASYRGTSGRAVSYEQYF. The CDR3 DNA follows: TGTGCCAGCTACCGAGGGACTAGCGGGAGGGCCGTTTCTTACGAGCAGTACTTC.

This clone occurred many times. The chain is built from TRBV28 and TRBJ1-5, with no clear D. The CDR3 has 11 amino acids. Germline values: CDR1 MDHEN, CDR2 SYDVKM. Trimming took 6 bases from V and 9 from J, leaving 9 bases between them. CDR3 bases: TGTGCCAGCAGACTCCCCGGGCCCCAGCATTTT. Amino acid sequence: CASRLPGPQHF.

The chain uses TRBV7-9 and TRBJ2-7, with 13 bases lining up with TRBD2. This CDR3 region has 15 residues. V was pared by 7 bases and J by 6 bases, with 9 bases of the junction left unmatched. Germline assignment: CDR1 SEHNR and CDR2 FQNEAQ (reference sequence). CDR3 nucleotide sequence: TGTGCCAGCACCGGACTAGCGGGAGTAGTTGTCGAGCAGTACTTC. Its protein product is CASTGLAGVVVEQYF.

The chain links TRBV19 to TRBJ2-2; 7 bases align to TRBD1. In germline, CDR1 is LNHDA, CDR2 SQIVND (reference sequence). The length of the CDR3 is 18 residues. V gave up 0 bases and J gave up 6 bases; unmatched junction bases: 13. CDR3 in amino acids: CASSIDLYRGPFAGELFF. For the CDR3, the DNA is TGTGCCAGTAGTATAGATCTCTACAGGGGCCCGTTCGCCGGGGAGCTGTTTTTT.

V gene TRBV3-1 (or the pseudogene TRBV3-2) combines with J gene TRBJ2-7, with 11 positions matching TRBD2. V gave up 0 bases and J gave up 6 bases; unmatched junction bases: 7. The CDR3 consists of 16 residues. From germline, CDR1 is LGHDT and CDR2 YNNKEL (reference sequence). The CDR3 nucleotides are TGTGCCAGCAGCCAAGATTCGACTAGCGGGGTAAGCGAGCAGTACTTC. As protein: CASSQDSTSGVSEQYF.

The rearrangement joins TRBV29-1 to TRBJ2-1, with D possibly matching TRBD2 (7 bases). V lost 5 bases to trimming and J lost 8 bases, with 16 bases between them. This CDR3 has 13 residues. The germline V gene has CDR1 SQVTM and CDR2 ANQGSEA. In DNA form, the CDR3 reads TGCAGCGTTAGCGGCAGGGGAGGGGATGAGCAGTTCTTC. This translates into CSVSGRGGDEQFF.